The present T cell receptor beta chain was sequenced within a study of T-cell memory formation after mild COVID-19. MiXCR was run by TCRdb on the 5' RACE reads, yielding one entry per CDR3 protein. Of fewer than 250,000 distinct CDR3 sequences in the sample, about 11% were seen once. This sequence was found in a man in his late teens or twenties who had mild COVID-19 (a few samples of this study predate the infection). Cell type and time point are not known. The specimen was PBMCs or a T cell subset sorted from them (not recorded which).

The CDR3 coding sequence is TGTGCCAGCAGCTGGAGACGTGGTGAAAAACTGTTTTTT. Protein product: CASSWRRGEKLFF. The V and J genes are TRBV7-2 and TRBJ1-4; D uncertain. This CDR3 contains 13 residues. The ends were cut back, 4 bases at V and 7 bases at J, with 10 bases in the middle. Germline V gene data show CDR1 as SGHTA and CDR2 as FQGNSA.